This note documents a single T cell receptor (beta chain) sequence. These data come from a study of T cells after yellow fever vaccination. One entry per CDR3 protein results from TCRdb running MiXCR on the 5' RACE reads. The table records about 260,000 distinct CDR3 sequences, around 4.9% of them present only once. There are 11 residues in the CDR3. The germline gives CDR1 MNHEY, CDR2 SVGAGI. The V gene lost 6 bases and the J gene lost 7 bases, with 9 bases spanning the gap. The source of this sequence is a man aged 18 to 29 who received the YFV17D yellow fever vaccine. The rearrangement links TRBV6-5 to TRBJ1-1; no reliable D call. Sequenced here: CD4+ T cells sorted from PBMCs, sampled on the day of the yellow fever booster vaccination. This chain's CDR3 is CASSDGIEAFF. The CDR3 DNA reads TGTGCCAGCAGCGACGGAATTGAAGCTTTCTTT.